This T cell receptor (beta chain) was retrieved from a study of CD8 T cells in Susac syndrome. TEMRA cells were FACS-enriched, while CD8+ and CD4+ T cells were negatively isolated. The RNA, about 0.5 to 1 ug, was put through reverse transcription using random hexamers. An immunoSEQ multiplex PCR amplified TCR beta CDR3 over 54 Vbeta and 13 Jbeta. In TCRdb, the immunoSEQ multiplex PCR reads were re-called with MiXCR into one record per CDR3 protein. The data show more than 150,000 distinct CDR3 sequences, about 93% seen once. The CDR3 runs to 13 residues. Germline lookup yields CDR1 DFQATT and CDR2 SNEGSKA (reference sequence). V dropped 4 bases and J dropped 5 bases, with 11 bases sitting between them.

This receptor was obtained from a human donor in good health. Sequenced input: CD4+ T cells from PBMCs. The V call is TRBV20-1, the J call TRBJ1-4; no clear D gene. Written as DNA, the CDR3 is TGCAGTGCTAAGGTCCGGAACAATGAAAAACTGTTTTTT. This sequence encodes CSAKVRNNEKLFF.